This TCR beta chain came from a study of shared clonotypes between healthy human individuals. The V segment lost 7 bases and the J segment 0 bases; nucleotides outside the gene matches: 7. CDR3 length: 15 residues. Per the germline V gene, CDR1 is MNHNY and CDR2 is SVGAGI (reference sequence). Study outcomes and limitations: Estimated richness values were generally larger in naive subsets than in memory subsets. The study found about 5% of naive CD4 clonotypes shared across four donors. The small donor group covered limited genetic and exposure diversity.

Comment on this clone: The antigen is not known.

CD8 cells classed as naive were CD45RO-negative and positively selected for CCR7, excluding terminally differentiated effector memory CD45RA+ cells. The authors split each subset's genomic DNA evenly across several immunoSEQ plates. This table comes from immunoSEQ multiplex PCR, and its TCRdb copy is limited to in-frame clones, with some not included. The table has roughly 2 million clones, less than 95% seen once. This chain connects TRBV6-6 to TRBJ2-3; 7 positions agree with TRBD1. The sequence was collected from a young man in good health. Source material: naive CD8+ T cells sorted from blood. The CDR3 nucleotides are TGTGCCAGCATATTAGGGGGCGAGAGCACAGATACGCAGTATTTT. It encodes CASILGGESTDTQYF.